This passage covers 27 T cell receptor beta chains from one sample sequenced in a study of spatial heterogeneity in lung cancer. TCRdb called the 5' RACE reads again in MiXCR, with one record for every CDR3 protein. Of tens of thousands of distinct CDR3 sequences in the sample, approximately 7% were seen once. Indicated time point: sample taken at primary tumor resection. No cell sorting; template was whole RNA from tumor, lung tissue or PBMC. The sample was PBMCs, taken at surgery. These receptors originate from a female donor with early-stage non-small cell lung cancer.

This clonotype was picked up many times. The V call is TRBV19, the J call TRBJ2-5; D ambiguous. The CDR3 is 13 amino acids. Germline assignment: CDR1 LNHDA and CDR2 SQIVND (reference sequence). Trimming took 3 bases from V and 3 from J, leaving 8 bases between them. CDR3 nucleotide sequence: TGTGCCAGTAGTATGAGCAAGAAAGAGACCCAGTACTTC. The encoded protein is CASSMSKKETQYF.

The rearrangement joins TRBV6-1 to TRBJ1-4, with D uncertain. Per the germline V gene, CDR1 is MNHNS and CDR2 is SASEGT. V was clipped by 0 bases and J by 5 bases, with 10 bases between them. CDR3 length: 15 amino acids. The CDR3 protein is CASSEAGQINEKLFF. The CDR3 nucleotides are TGTGCCAGCAGTGAAGCCGGGCAGATCAATGAAAAACTGTTTTTT.

Ten or more counts support this clonotype. V gene TRBV5-6 combines with J gene TRBJ2-5; 9 nucleotides line up with TRBD1. The CDR3 extends over 16 amino acids. Germline V gene data show CDR1 as SGHDT and CDR2 as YYEEEE. With V trimmed by 0 bases and J by 2 bases, 5 bases remained unmatched. CDR3 amino acids: CASSLAWDREQETQYF. The DNA of the CDR3 is TGTGCCAGCAGCTTGGCATGGGACAGGGAGCAAGAGACCCAGTACTTC.

Many counts were recorded for this clonotype. This chain links TRBV19 with TRBJ2-1; D is undetermined. Trimming pared 7 bases from V and 5 bases from J, leaving 21 bases between. Germline-derived CDR1 and CDR2 are LNHDA and SQIVND (reference sequence). The CDR3 length is 16 residues. The CDR3 coding sequence is TGTGCCAGTACCGCGAAGAGTGGGGAAGCCCACAATGAGCAGTTCTTC. This translates into CASTAKSGEAHNEQFF.

The sample holds many counts of this clonotype. The genes are TRBV6-1 and TRBJ2-7, with D uncertain. With 5 bases removed from V and 0 bases from J, the gap between germline ends came to 8 bases. Germline assignment: CDR1 MNHNS and CDR2 SASEGT. This CDR3 spans 13 amino acids. The CDR3, as DNA: TGTGCCAGCAGTTTCCGACACTCCTACGAGCAGTACTTC. Residues: CASSFRHSYEQYF.

The sample holds many counts of this clonotype. The gene calls are TRBV28 and TRBJ2-3; 9 nucleotides agree with TRBD2. Germline values: CDR1 MDHEN, CDR2 SYDVKM. The CDR3 sequence is 17 residues long. V lost 5 bases and J lost 0; bases outside the gene matches: 9. The CDR3 protein is CASSGGTSTVSTDTQYF. As DNA, the CDR3 is TGTGCCAGCAGTGGGGGGACTAGCACCGTTAGCACAGATACGCAGTATTTT.

This clonotype was seen at least ten times. DNA for the CDR3: TGTGCCAGCAGCGCCCAAACCGGGGAGCTGTTTTTT. As protein: CASSAQTGELFF. V gene TRBV9 combines with J gene TRBJ2-2; D remains ambiguous. This CDR3 region has 12 residues. Germline values: CDR1 SGDLS, CDR2 YYNGEE. Deletions cut 3 bases from V and 5 bases from J, with 5 bases between.

As regards this clonotype: One base away lies a much larger clone, so this may be a sequencing read error. The J gene is TRBJ2-1, the V gene TRBV7-9, with 14 positions matching TRBD2. This CDR3 is 18 amino acids long. Germline V gene data show CDR1 as SEHNR and CDR2 as FQNEAQ (reference sequence). The CDR3 loop is CAGSLGLAGGLLLQEQFF. DNA for the CDR3: TGTGCCGGCAGCTTAGGACTAGCGGGGGGCCTGCTCCTACAAGAGCAGTTCTTC.

The table lists this clonotype with many counts. J is TRBJ2-7 and V is TRBV7-9, with TRBD1 identical over 8 bases. The V gene's germline CDR1 is SEHNR and CDR2 FQNEAQ (reference sequence). The V gene end was trimmed by 3 bases and the J gene end by 6 bases; junction bases not matched to a gene: 16. The CDR3 has 17 residues. CDR3 sequence reads: CASSFSPGQGWALEQYF. The CDR3 DNA is TGTGCCAGCAGCTTCTCCCCTGGACAGGGTTGGGCCCTCGAGCAGTACTTC.

This chain connects TRBV20-1 to TRBJ2-5; 10 bases fit TRBD2. Germline loops: CDR1 DFQATT, CDR2 SNEGSKA (reference sequence). V was clipped by 6 bases and J by 0 bases; unmatched bases: 7. The CDR3 totals 15 residues. The CDR3 coding sequence is TGCAGTGCGGATAGAGCGGGGGGGCACCAAGAGACCCAGTACTTC. Amino acids: CSADRAGGHQETQYF.

This clonotype occurred many times. This sequence joins TRBV2 and TRBJ2-1; D may correspond to TRBD1 or TRBD2 (7 bases each). V gave up 8 bases and J gave up 9 bases, with 20 bases separating them. Germline CDR1 is SNHLY and CDR2 is FYNNEI. This CDR3 spans 14 amino acids. DNA of the CDR3: TGTGCCAGCTCCCGGCAGGGGGGAGGGGGTGAGCAGTTCTTC. It codes for CASSRQGGGGEQFF.

There are a few counts of this clonotype. The chain uses TRBV29-1 and TRBJ1-2, with no clear D. Germline CDR1 and CDR2: SQVTM and ANQGSEA. The V gene lost 5 bases and the J gene lost 8 bases, with 6 bases spanning the gap. The CDR3 covers 9 residues. The CDR3: CSVLEGYTF. In nucleotides, the CDR3 is TGCAGCGTTTTAGAGGGCTACACCTTC.

There are many counts of this clonotype. The V call is TRBV6-2 or TRBV6-3, the J call TRBJ2-5; D is unclear. This CDR3 is 14 amino acids long. The V gene lost 5 bases and the J gene lost 2 bases, with 12 bases spanning the gap. CDR1 MNHEY and CDR2 SVGEGT come from the germline V gene. The CDR3 here is CASSPNMRQETQYF. The CDR3 bases are TGTGCCAGCAGTCCCAACATGAGACAAGAGACCCAGTACTTC.

In this sample, this clonotype turned up many times. The rearrangement links TRBV5-1 to TRBJ2-1; maybe TRBD1 (6 bases). The CDR3 is 16 amino acids. Trimming cost V 3 bases and J 4 bases, with 17 bases left between them. The germline gives CDR1 SGHRS, CDR2 YFSETQ. The CDR3 region has the DNA TGCGCCAGCAGCTCCGGCCCGGACAGAGCATACAATGAGCAGTTCTTC. Translation: CASSSGPDRAYNEQFF.

This clonotype was seen ten or more times. The gene calls are TRBV7-2 and TRBJ2-3; tentative D call: TRBD2 (6 bases). The V gene's germline CDR1 is SGHTA and CDR2 FQGNSA. V was cut by 5 bases and J by 4 bases, with 19 bases left in between. CDR3 length: 16 residues. DNA of the CDR3: TGTGCCAGCAGCCCGGGACTGATGGAGAGCGCAGATACGCAGTATTTT. Protein sequence: CASSPGLMESADTQYF.

This rearrangement joins TRBV9 to TRBJ2-2, with 7 positions matching TRBD2. From germline, CDR1 is SGDLS and CDR2 YYNGEE. V shed 2 bases, J shed 4 bases, and the junction held 8 bases outside the gene matches. This CDR3 is 16 amino acids long. This CDR3 is CASSVGAGVPTGELFF. For the CDR3, the DNA is TGTGCCAGCAGCGTCGGCGCGGGGGTTCCCACCGGGGAGCTGTTTTTT.

This clonotype was found many times. V and J are TRBV20-1 and TRBJ2-3; D gene uncertain. Germline V gives CDR1 DFQATT, CDR2 SNEGSKA (reference sequence). The length of the CDR3 is 13 residues. The ends were cut back, 1 base at V and 0 bases at J, with 5 bases in the middle. CDR3 coding DNA: TGCAGTGCTAGAGCCCCTAGCACAGATACGCAGTATTTT. Amino acid sequence: CSARAPSTDTQYF.

This clonotype appeared many times. The chain employs TRBV9 and TRBJ2-4; TRBD2 matches at 7 bases. Unmatched junction bases numbered 12, after V lost 5 bases and J lost 1 base. CDR1 and CDR2 from the germline V gene are SGDLS and YYNGEE. The CDR3 consists of 17 residues. CDR3 protein: CASSPGAGTKAKNIQYF. Here the CDR3 DNA reads TGTGCCAGCAGTCCCGGGGCGGGGACTAAGGCCAAAAACATTCAGTACTTC.

This clonotype came up many times. J is TRBJ2-3 and V is TRBV7-2; D is unclear. Germline loops: CDR1 SGHTA, CDR2 FQGNSA. The length of the CDR3 is 13 residues. Trimming took 0 bases from V and 3 from J, leaving 4 bases between them. CDR3 in amino acids: CASSLAATDTQYF. In DNA form, the CDR3 reads TGTGCCAGCAGCTTAGCGGCTACAGATACGCAGTATTTT.

This clonotype was seen at least ten times. The rearrangement links TRBV28 to TRBJ2-4; D may correspond to TRBD1 or TRBD2 (5 bases each). Germline V gives CDR1 MDHEN, CDR2 SYDVKM. Trimming removed 7 bases from V and 6 bases from J, with 28 bases in between. CDR3 length equals 18 residues. The CDR3 is CASTPRADPSGTRNIQYF. The CDR3 nucleotides read TGTGCCAGCACCCCACGGGCAGATCCCTCCGGGACCAGAAACATTCAGTACTTC.

The sample holds many counts of this clonotype. This chain joins TRBV2 and TRBJ1-2; 9 bases are a match to TRBD1. Germline CDR1 SNHLY, CDR2 FYNNEI. V lost 10 bases, J lost 7 bases, and 7 bases stayed unmatched. The CDR3 loop spans 12 amino acids. In nucleotides, the CDR3 is TGTGCCAAGATGGGGACAGGGTTTGGCTACACCTTC. Its protein product is CAKMGTGFGYTF.

In its sample, this clonotype was seen many times. V usage is TRBV11-1 and J usage is TRBJ2-3; D not certain. In germline, CDR1 is SGHAT, CDR2 FQDESV (reference sequence). This CDR3 is built from 14 residues. The V end lost 5 bases, the J end lost 0 bases, and 9 bases lay between the germline ends. CDR3 sequence: CASSQGASTDTQYF. DNA for the CDR3: TGTGCCAGCAGCCAAGGTGCGAGCACAGATACGCAGTATTTT.

This chain connects TRBV24-1 to TRBJ1-5, with 8 positions matching TRBD1. The V segment lost 3 bases and the J segment 7 bases; nucleotides outside the gene matches: 13. This CDR3 spans 17 amino acids. The germline CDR1 and CDR2 sequences are KGHDR and SFDVKD. The CDR3 region is CATSDTTGVDPTQPQHF. The CDR3 DNA is TGTGCCACCAGTGATACGACAGGGGTAGATCCCACCCAGCCCCAGCATTTT.

This clonotype was counted at least ten times. The chain combines TRBV29-1 with TRBJ1-1, with D unresolved. Germline assignment: CDR1 SQVTM and CDR2 ANQGSEA. The CDR3 length is 13 residues. The germline V and J ends were trimmed by 7 bases and 0 bases, with 12 bases remaining between them. CDR3 DNA: TGCAGCGCTTTAGGGTGGGTGAACACTGAAGCTTTCTTT. It encodes CSALGWVNTEAFF. The complete variable domain, with remaining parts taken from reference TRBV29-1 and TRBJ1-1, reads SAVISQKPSRDICQRGTSLTIQCQVDSQVTMMFWYRQQPGQSLTLIATANQGSEATYESGFVIDKFPISRPNLTFSTLTVSNMSPEDSSIYLCSALGWVNTEAFFGQGTRLTVV.

This clonotype was recorded at least ten times. The chain joins TRBV5-5 to TRBJ1-3; no clear D gene. The V end was cut by 2 bases, the J end by 0 bases, with 9 bases between. Germline V lookup: CDR1 SGHKS, CDR2 YYEKEE (reference sequence). This CDR3 comprises 15 residues. CDR3 DNA: TGTGCCAGCAGCTTCGACGGTAGCTCTGGAAACACCATATATTTT. The encoded protein is CASSFDGSSGNTIYF.

This clonotype was observed at least ten times. The V call is TRBV28, the J call TRBJ2-7; TRBD2 is a possible D gene (6 bases). The CDR3 is 13 residues long. V lost 7 bases to trimming and J lost 2 bases, with 12 bases between them. The germline V gene encodes CDR1 MDHEN and CDR2 SYDVKM. The CDR3 DNA is TGTGCCAGCAAAGGCGGGGCGACCTACGAGCAGTACTTC. It translates to CASKGGATYEQYF.

This clonotype was seen repeatedly, ten times or more. This chain connects TRBV6-2 or TRBV6-3 to TRBJ2-1, with D possibly TRBD2 on 5 matching bases. The CDR3 loop spans 13 amino acids. Trimming removed 2 bases from V and 4 bases from J, with 6 bases in between. Germline CDR1 reads MNHEY; CDR2 reads SVGEGT. For the CDR3, the DNA is TGTGCCAGCAGTTACGGACTTTACAATGAGCAGTTCTTC. The encoded protein is CASSYGLYNEQFF.